This T cell receptor beta chain was recovered during a study of CD8 T cells in Susac syndrome. General study findings and limits: As the study acknowledged, the number of individuals who were part of its TCR sequencing and HLA analysis was relatively small.

The study sequenced TCR beta in blood CD8+ and CD4+ T cells. TEMRA cells were FACS-enriched and CD8+ and CD4+ T cells negatively isolated. It was with random hexamers that about 0.45 to 1 ug RNA was reverse transcribed. An immunoSEQ multiplex PCR amplified TCR beta CDR3 over 54 Vbeta and 13 Jbeta. TCRdb redid the calling of the immunoSEQ multiplex PCR reads with MiXCR, one entry per CDR3 protein. The table has over 130,000 distinct CDR3 sequences, roughly 95% seen once. Notes on this clonotype: Its antigen is as yet unknown.

CDR3 length equals 12 residues. CDR1 MNHEY and CDR2 SMNVEV come from the germline V gene (reference sequence). Trimming left V 7 bases short and J 0 bases short, with 7 bases between. This rearrangement joins TRBV27 to TRBJ2-7; D gene ambiguous. The receptor was isolated from a human donor with multiple sclerosis. The specimen was CD4+ T cells from PBMCs. The DNA for the CDR3 is TGTGCCAGCAAGAGGAGCTCCTACGAGCAGTACTTC. It yields the protein CASKRSSYEQYF.